The 8 T cell receptor beta chains below were found in one sample sequenced in a study of CD8+CD57+ T cells in acquired aplastic anemia. Patients picked for sequencing had shown CD8+CD57+ cell expansion detected by flow cytometry. CDR3 and TCR beta VDJ profiling relied on genomic DNA as the template. MiXCR, run by TCRdb on the reads, gives a single entry per CDR3 protein. The sample lists about half a million distinct CDR3 sequences; around a third were seen once. The material sequenced was sorted CD4+, CD8+, or CD8+CD57+ T cells (not recorded which) from PBMCs. All receptors derive from a human donor with aplastic anemia.

In regard to this clonotype: Since a much larger clone is just one base distant, this may be a read error. The V call is TRBV20-1, the J call TRBJ2-7, with D hard to call. CDR1 and CDR2 (germline): DFQATT, SNEGSKA (reference sequence). The V gene lost 5 bases and the J gene lost 2 bases, with 7 bases spanning the gap. The CDR3 sequence is 11 residues long. The CDR3 DNA sequence: TGCAGTGCTTCCCTGACCTACGAGCAGTACTTC. Translated, it gives CSASLTYEQYF.

This clonotype showed up many times. The chain is built from TRBV2 and TRBJ2-7; weak D call: TRBD1 (6 bases). Trimming took 6 bases from V and 6 from J, leaving 9 bases between them. The germline V gene encodes CDR1 SNHLY and CDR2 FYNNEI. The CDR3 loop spans 11 amino acids. The DNA for the CDR3 is TGTGCCAGCAGCGGACAGCTCGAGCAGTACTTC. Encoded protein: CASSGQLEQYF.

V is TRBV2 and J is TRBJ1-4; 8 nucleotides match TRBD1. The CDR3 sequence is 14 residues long. The V gene end was trimmed by 6 bases and the J gene end by 5 bases; junction bases not matched to a gene: 5. The germline V gene has CDR1 SNHLY and CDR2 FYNNEI. This chain's CDR3 is CASRRTGQNEKLFF. CDR3 DNA sequence: TGTGCCAGCAGGAGGACAGGGCAGAATGAAAAACTGTTTTTT.

This clonotype has a handful of counts. The chain uses TRBV27 and TRBJ1-2; a weak D match, TRBD1 (6 bases). Trimming removed 6 bases from V and 7 bases from J, with 15 bases in between. The CDR3 covers 13 residues. Germline CDR1 MNHEY, CDR2 SMNVEV (reference sequence). The CDR3 spells CASSERGMFGYTF. The CDR3 DNA follows: TGTGCCAGCAGCGAAAGGGGGATGTTTGGCTACACCTTC.

Ten or more counts support this clonotype. V usage is TRBV20-1 and J usage is TRBJ1-5, with 8 nucleotides matching TRBD1. V shed 3 bases and J 3 bases; nucleotides not matched to a gene: 1. The CDR3 is 13 amino acids. The V gene's germline CDR1 is DFQATT and CDR2 SNEGSKA (reference sequence). The CDR3 DNA follows: TGCAGTGCTAGGGGACAGGCCAATCAGCCCCAGCATTTT. This codes for CSARGQANQPQHF.

This clonotype was recorded at least ten times. The chain uses TRBV25-1 and TRBJ2-3; the D gene is possibly TRBD2 (7 bases). V lost 6 bases and J 4 bases, leaving 14 bases between the germline ends. CDR3 length: 14 residues. Germline loops: CDR1 MGHDK, CDR2 SYGVNS. The CDR3 nucleotides read TGTGCCAGCAGCCAAGGGGGGGTGGCAGATACGCAGTATTTT. It encodes CASSQGGVADTQYF.

V gene TRBV12-3 or TRBV12-4 combines with J gene TRBJ1-5; 11 bases fit TRBD1. The trim removed 6 bases at V and 2 bases at J, leaving 6 bases unmatched. The CDR3 contains 16 residues. The CDR3 loop reads CASSQRGQGGNQPQHF. For the CDR3, the DNA is TGTGCCAGCAGCCAAAGGGGACAGGGGGGCAATCAGCCCCAGCATTTT.

Remarks on this clonotype: A much larger clone differs from this one at a single base, so this may be a read error. The chain joins TRBV6-4 to TRBJ1-5, with D tentatively TRBD1 (5 bases). The CDR3 totals 14 residues. Germline CDR1 MRHNA, CDR2 SNTAGT. Trimming pared 3 bases from V and 7 bases from J, leaving 13 bases between. CDR3 nucleotide sequence: TGTGCCAGCAGTGAAGGGGTTGTCGCACAGCCCCAGCATTTT. Amino acid sequence: CASSEGVVAQPQHF.